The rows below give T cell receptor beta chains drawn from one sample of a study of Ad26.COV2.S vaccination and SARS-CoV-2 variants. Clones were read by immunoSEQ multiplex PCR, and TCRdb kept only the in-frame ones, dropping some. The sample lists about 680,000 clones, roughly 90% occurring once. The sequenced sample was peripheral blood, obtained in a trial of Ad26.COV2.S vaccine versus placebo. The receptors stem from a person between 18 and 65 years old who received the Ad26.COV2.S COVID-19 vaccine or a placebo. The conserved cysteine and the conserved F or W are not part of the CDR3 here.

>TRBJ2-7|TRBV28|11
ASSSATPYEQY
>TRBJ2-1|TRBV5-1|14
ASSRASGGAYDEQF
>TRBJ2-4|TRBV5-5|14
ASSFEDRGAKNIQY
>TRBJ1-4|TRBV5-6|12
ASSLTGGSEKLF
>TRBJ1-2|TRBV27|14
ASSSTDRASNYGYT
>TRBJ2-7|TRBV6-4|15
ASRTPDRGAHPYEQY
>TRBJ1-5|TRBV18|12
ASSPPYSNQPQH
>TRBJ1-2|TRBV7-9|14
ASSGPWGQTNYGYT
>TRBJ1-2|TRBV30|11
AWSPQGTYGYT
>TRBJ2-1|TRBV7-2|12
ASSSGTGTNEQF
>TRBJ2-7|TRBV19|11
ASATDGSYEQY
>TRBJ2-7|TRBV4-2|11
ASSTNKAYEQY
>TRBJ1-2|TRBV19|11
ASTATGTYGYT
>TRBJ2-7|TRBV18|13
ASSPTAGGAYEQY
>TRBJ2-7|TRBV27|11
ASSLSGPYEQY
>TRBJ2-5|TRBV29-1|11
SVGTGGPETQY
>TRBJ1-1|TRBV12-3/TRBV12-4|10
ASSSRLIEAF
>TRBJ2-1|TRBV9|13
ASSGGLAGGYEQF
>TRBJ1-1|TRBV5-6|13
ASSFWVSGRTEAF